This T cell receptor beta chain was recovered during a study of T cell responses to AZD1222 COVID-19 vaccine. Findings and limits, study-wide: Repertoire sampling happened only post peak T cell response.

Germline V gives CDR1 SGHRS, CDR2 YFSETQ. The J segment lost 0 bases and the V segment lost 4 bases, leaving 7 bases of the junction unmatched. This CDR3 is built from 17 residues. Turning to this clone: Its antigen is currently unknown.

The table came from immunoSEQ multiplex PCR; TCRdb's copy has only in-frame clones and leaves some out. This table holds roughly 97,000 clones, about 89% found once. The source of this sequence is an adult in good health. The source was peripheral blood, collected on day 0 of AZD1222 vaccination. The chain has TRBV5-1 and TRBJ1-6, with 7 bases lining up with TRBD1. The CDR3 region has the DNA TGCGCCAGCAGCACGGGACGGACAGGCTCCTATAATTCACCCCTCCACTTT. Residues: CASSTGRTGSYNSPLHF.